This record covers a single T cell receptor (beta chain). These data belong to a study of blood T cell repertoires in COVID-19. Study-level background: The analysed material was cDNA or gDNA that came from T cells, B-cell-depleted T cells, or PBMCs.

Assay: immunoSEQ multiplex PCR; the TCRdb copy retains only in-frame clones and omits some. Of 75,000 to 100,000 clones in the sample, more than 75% were seen once. This TCR derives from a human donor in a cohort sampled during active COVID-19. The source material was peripheral blood.

CDR3 residues: CASSLEPGAYGYTF. In DNA, the CDR3 is TGTGCCAGCAGCTTGGAACCAGGGGCCTATGGCTACACCTTC. The rearrangement uses TRBV5-5 and TRBJ1-2; weak D call: TRBD1 (6 bases). Germline assignment: CDR1 SGHKS and CDR2 YYEKEE (reference sequence). The CDR3 is 14 amino acids. V lost 0 bases and J 4 bases, leaving 10 bases between the germline ends.